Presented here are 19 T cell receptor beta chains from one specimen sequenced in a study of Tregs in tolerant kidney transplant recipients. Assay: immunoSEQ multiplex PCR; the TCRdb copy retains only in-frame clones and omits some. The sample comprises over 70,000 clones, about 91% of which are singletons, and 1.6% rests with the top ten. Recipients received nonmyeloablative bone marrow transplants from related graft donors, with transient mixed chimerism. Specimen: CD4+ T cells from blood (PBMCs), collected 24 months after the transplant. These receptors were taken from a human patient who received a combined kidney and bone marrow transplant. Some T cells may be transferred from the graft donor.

The CDR3 DNA reads as TGTGCCTGGAGTTACATTTCCTACGAGCAGTACTTC. Its translation is CAWSYISYEQYF. V and J are TRBV30 and TRBJ2-7, with D hard to call. The V gene lost 2 bases and the J gene lost 1 base, with 6 bases spanning the gap. CDR1 and CDR2 (germline): GTSNPN, SVGIG (reference sequence). The CDR3 contains 12 residues.

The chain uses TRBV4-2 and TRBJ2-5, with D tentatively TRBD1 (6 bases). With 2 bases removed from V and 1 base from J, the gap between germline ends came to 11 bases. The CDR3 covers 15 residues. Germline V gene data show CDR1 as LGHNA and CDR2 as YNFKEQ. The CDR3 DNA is TGTGCCAGCAGCCAAATGACAGGTCTCCAAGAGACCCAGTACTTC. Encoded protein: CASSQMTGLQETQYF.

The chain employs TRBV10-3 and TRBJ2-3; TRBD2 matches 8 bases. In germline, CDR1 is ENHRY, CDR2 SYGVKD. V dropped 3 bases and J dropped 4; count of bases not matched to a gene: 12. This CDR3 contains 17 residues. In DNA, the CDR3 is TGTGCCATCAGTGACCCGGAGAGCGGGAGAGCAGCAGATACGCAGTATTTT. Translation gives CAISDPESGRAADTQYF.

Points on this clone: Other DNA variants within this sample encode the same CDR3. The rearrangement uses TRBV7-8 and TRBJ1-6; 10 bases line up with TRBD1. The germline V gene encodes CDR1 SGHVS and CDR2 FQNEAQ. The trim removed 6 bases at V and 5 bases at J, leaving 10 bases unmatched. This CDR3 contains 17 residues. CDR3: CASRPTGGLTDNSPLHF. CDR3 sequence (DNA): TGTGCCAGCAGACCGACAGGGGGCTTAACGGATAATTCACCCCTCCACTTT.

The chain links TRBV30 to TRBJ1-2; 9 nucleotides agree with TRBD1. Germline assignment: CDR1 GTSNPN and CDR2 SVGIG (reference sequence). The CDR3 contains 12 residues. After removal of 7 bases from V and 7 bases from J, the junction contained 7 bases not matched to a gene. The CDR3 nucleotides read TGTGCCTACAGGGGGCGTTTTCGTGGCTACACCTTC. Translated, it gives CAYRGRFRGYTF.

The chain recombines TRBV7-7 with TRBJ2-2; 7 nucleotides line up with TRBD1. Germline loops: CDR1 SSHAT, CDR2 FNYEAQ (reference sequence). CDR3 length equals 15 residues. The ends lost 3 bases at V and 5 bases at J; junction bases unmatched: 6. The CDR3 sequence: CASSLDRSPTGELFF. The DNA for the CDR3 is TGTGCCAGCAGCTTGGACAGGAGCCCAACCGGGGAGCTGTTTTTT.

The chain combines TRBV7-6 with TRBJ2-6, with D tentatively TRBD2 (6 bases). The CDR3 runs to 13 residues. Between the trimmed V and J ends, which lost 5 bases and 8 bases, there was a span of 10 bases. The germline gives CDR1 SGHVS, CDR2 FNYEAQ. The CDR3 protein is CASSPWDSNVLTF. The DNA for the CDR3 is TGTGCCAGCAGCCCTTGGGACTCCAACGTCCTGACTTTC.

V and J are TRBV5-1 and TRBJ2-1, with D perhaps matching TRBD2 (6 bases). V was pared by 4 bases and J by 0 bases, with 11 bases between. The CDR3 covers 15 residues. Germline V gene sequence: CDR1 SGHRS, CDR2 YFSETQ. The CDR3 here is CASSIGLFSYNEQFF. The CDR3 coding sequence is TGCGCCAGCAGCATCGGACTATTCTCCTACAATGAGCAGTTCTTC. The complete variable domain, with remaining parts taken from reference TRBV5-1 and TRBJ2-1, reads KAGVTQTPRYLIKTRGQQVTLSCSPISGHRSVSWYQQTPGQGLQFLFEYFSETQRNKGNFPGRFSGRQFSNSRSEMNVSTLELGDSALYLCASSIGLFSYNEQFFGPGTRLTVL.

The CDR3 loop reads CASSFDRSPGYEKLFF. For the CDR3, the DNA is TGTGCCAGCAGCTTCGACAGGTCCCCGGGGTATGAAAAACTGTTTTTT. V gene TRBV5-4 combines with J gene TRBJ1-4; perhaps TRBD1 as D (6 bases). CDR3 length equals 16 residues. CDR1 SGHNT and CDR2 YYREEE come from the germline V gene (reference sequence). V lost 2 bases, J lost 6 bases, and 17 bases lay in between. Filled out from reference TRBV5-4 and TRBJ1-4, the complete variable domain reads ETGVTQSPTHLIKTRGQQVTLRCSSQSGHNTVSWYQQALGQGPQFIFQYYREEENGRGNFPPRFSGLQFPNYSSELNVNALELDDSALYLCASSFDRSPGYEKLFFGSGTQLSVL.

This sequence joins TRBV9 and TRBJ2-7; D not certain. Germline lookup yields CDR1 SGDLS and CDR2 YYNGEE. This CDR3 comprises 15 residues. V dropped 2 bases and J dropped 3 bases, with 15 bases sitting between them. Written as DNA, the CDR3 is TGTGCCAGCAGCGTGGATCCAGGTACCCACTACGAGCAGTACTTC. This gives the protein CASSVDPGTHYEQYF.

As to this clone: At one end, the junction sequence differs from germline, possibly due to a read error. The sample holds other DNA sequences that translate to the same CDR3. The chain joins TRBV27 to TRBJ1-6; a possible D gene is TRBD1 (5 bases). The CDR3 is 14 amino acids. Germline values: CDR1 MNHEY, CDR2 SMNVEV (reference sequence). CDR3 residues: CASSFRQGNSPLHF. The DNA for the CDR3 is TGTGCCAGCAGTTTTCGTCAGGGTAATTCCCCCCTCCACTTT.

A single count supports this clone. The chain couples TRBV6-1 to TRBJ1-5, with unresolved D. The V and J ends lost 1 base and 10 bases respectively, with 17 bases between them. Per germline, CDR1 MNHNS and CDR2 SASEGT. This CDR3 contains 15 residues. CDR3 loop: CASSEGHSLSRPQHF. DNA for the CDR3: TGTGCCAGCAGTGAAGGGCACAGCCTATCTCGTCCCCAGCATTTT.

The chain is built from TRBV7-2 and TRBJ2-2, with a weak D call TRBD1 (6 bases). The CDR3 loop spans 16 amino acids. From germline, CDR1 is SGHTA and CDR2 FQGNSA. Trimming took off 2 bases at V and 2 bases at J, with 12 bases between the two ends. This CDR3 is CASSLRQGINTGELFF. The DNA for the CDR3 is TGTGCCAGCAGCTTAAGGCAGGGGATTAACACCGGGGAGCTGTTTTTT.

CDR3 DNA: TGTGCCAGCAGCTTAGACAGGGCGAGGGAAAAACTGTTTTTT. Its protein is CASSLDRAREKLFF. This sequence joins TRBV7-9 and TRBJ1-4; D is possibly TRBD1 (6 bases). Germline loops: CDR1 SEHNR, CDR2 FQNEAQ (reference sequence). Trimming took off 1 base at V and 8 bases at J, with 11 bases between the two ends. The CDR3 extends over 14 amino acids.

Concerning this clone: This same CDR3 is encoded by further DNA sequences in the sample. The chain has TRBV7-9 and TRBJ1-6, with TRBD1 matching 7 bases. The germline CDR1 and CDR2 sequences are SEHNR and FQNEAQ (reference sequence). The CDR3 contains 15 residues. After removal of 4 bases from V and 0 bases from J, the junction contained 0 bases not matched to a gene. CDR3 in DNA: TGTGCCAGCAGCTGGGACAGCTCCTATAATTCACCCCTCCACTTT. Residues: CASSWDSSYNSPLHF. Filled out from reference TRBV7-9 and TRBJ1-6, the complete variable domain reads DTGVSQNPRHKITKRGQNVTFRCDPISEHNRLYWYRQTLGQGPEFLTYFQNEAQLEKSRLLSDRFSAERPKGSFSTLEIQRTEQGDSAMYLCASSWDSSYNSPLHFGNGTRLTVT.

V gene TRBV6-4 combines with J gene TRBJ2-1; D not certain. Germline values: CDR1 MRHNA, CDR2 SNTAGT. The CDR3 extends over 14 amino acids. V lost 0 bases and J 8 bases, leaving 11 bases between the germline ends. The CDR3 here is CASSDSSSDHEQFF. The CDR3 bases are TGTGCCAGCAGTGACTCCTCGAGCGACCATGAGCAGTTCTTC.

The CDR3 coding sequence is TGTGCCAGTAGTGCGGGACAGGGGCCCTACGAGCAGTACTTC. It specifies CASSAGQGPYEQYF. V usage is TRBV19 and J usage is TRBJ2-7, with 10 bases fitting TRBD1. Unmatched junction bases numbered 3, after V lost 5 bases and J lost 2 bases. The germline gives CDR1 LNHDA, CDR2 SQIVND (reference sequence). This CDR3 region has 14 residues.

The CDR3 sequence is CASSLWGLNTGELFF. CDR3 DNA: TGTGCCAGCAGCTTATGGGGCTTAAACACCGGGGAGCTGTTTTTT. The rearrangement joins TRBV7-9 to TRBJ2-2, with D possibly matching TRBD1 (5 bases). In germline, CDR1 is SEHNR, CDR2 FQNEAQ (reference sequence). Trimming pared 2 bases from V and 2 bases from J, leaving 9 bases between. CDR3 length equals 15 residues.

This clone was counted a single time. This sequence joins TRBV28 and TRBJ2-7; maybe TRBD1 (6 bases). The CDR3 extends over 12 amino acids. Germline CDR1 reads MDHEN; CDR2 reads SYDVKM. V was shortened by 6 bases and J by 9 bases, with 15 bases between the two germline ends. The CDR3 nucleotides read TGTGCCAGCAGGCAACAGGGTATGGGGCAGTACTTC. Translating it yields CASRQQGMGQYF.